These 7 T cell receptor beta chains share one sample of origin, sequenced in a study of shared clonotypes between healthy human individuals. The method was immunoSEQ multiplex PCR; TCRdb's version includes in-frame clones alone and lacks a portion of them. The sample has 2,500,000 or so clones, about 90% seen once. Sequenced: naive CD4+ T cells from PBMCs. Subset defined: CD45RA+ positively selected. The receptors shown here come from a young man in good health. Some clones in this sample may be carry-over from other donors' samples.

V usage is TRBV18 and J usage is TRBJ1-1; a weak D match, TRBD1 (5 bases). Between the trimmed V and J ends, which lost 5 bases and 0 bases, there was a span of 16 bases. Germline V gene lookup returns CDR1 KGHSH and CDR2 LQKENI. The CDR3 runs 16 residues. The CDR3 DNA reads TGTGCCAGCTCAGCTATACTACGGGGGATGAACACTGAAGCTTTCTTT. Translated: CASSAILRGMNTEAFF.

The chain links TRBV5-1 to TRBJ1-1; TRBD1 might be the D (6 bases). Germline lookup yields CDR1 SGHRS and CDR2 YFSETQ. The CDR3 runs to 17 residues. Trimming shortened V by 0 bases and J by 0 bases, and 15 bases separated the two germline ends. CDR3 nucleotides: TGCGCCAGCAGCTTGGTTTCGGGGGGCTATATGAACACTGAAGCTTTCTTT. Translated, it gives CASSLVSGGYMNTEAFF.

The rearrangement joins TRBV9 to TRBJ2-3; 13 bases map to TRBD2. Germline assignment: CDR1 SGDLS and CDR2 YYNGEE. Trimming removed 3 bases from V and 5 bases from J; junction bases left unmatched: 9. The CDR3 has 17 residues. As DNA, the CDR3 is TGTGCCAGCAGCGGACAAACGGGACTAGCGGGACTAGATACGCAGTATTTT. Residues: CASSGQTGLAGLDTQYF.

The chain is built from TRBV19 and TRBJ2-7; tentatively, D is TRBD1 or TRBD2 (6 bases each). The CDR3 consists of 13 residues. Trimming took 5 bases from V and 3 from J, leaving 11 bases between them. Germline V gene lookup returns CDR1 LNHDA and CDR2 SQIVND (reference sequence). In DNA form, the CDR3 reads TGTGCCAGTAGTTCACAGGGAGGCTACGAGCAGTACTTC. This encodes CASSSQGGYEQYF. Full variable domain (rest looked up from reference TRBV19 and TRBJ2-7): DGGITQSPKYLFRKEGQNVTLSCEQNLNHDAMYWYRQDPGQGLRLIYYSQIVNDFQKGDIAEGYSVSREKKESFPLTVTSAQKNPTAFYLCASSSQGGYEQYFGPGTRLTVT.

This clone appeared once. The rearrangement uses TRBV7-8 and TRBJ1-1; D ambiguous. The CDR3 runs to 13 residues. V was pared by 3 bases and J by 3 bases, with 8 bases between. Germline loops: CDR1 SGHVS, CDR2 FQNEAQ. CDR3 DNA: TGTGCCAGCAGCTTTAATCCCCACACTGAAGCTTTCTTT. Its protein is CASSFNPHTEAFF.

V usage is TRBV4-1 and J usage is TRBJ2-7; D gene unclear. CDR3 length: 17 amino acids. Trimming removed 0 bases from V and 4 bases from J, with 19 bases in between. Per germline, CDR1 MGHRA and CDR2 YSYEKL. The CDR3 nucleotides read TGCGCCAGCAGCCAAGACGAGAACAGCGCATGGGGATACGAGCAGTACTTC. This codes for CASSQDENSAWGYEQYF.

This clone showed up just once. This chain joins TRBV27 and TRBJ2-7; 11 nucleotides agree with TRBD1. J gave up 3 bases and V 5 bases, and 12 bases lay outside the gene matches. Per the germline V gene, CDR1 is MNHEY and CDR2 is SMNVEV (reference sequence). The CDR3 spans 17 residues. CDR3 in amino acids: CASSPPRWTGGFYEQYF. Here the CDR3 DNA reads TGTGCCAGCAGTCCCCCCCGATGGACAGGGGGCTTCTACGAGCAGTACTTC.